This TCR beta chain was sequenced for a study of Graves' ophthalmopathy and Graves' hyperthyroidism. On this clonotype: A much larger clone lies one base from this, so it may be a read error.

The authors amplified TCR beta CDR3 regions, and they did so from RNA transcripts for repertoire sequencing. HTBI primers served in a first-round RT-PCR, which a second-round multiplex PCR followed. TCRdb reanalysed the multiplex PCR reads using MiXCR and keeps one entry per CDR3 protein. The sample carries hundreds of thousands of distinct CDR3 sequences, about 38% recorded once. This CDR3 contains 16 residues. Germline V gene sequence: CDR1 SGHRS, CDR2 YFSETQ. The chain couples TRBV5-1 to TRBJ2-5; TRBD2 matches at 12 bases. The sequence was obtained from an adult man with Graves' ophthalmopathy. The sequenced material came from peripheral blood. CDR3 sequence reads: CASSLGLAGKQETRYF. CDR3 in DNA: TGCGCCAGCAGCTTAGGACTAGCGGGGAAACAAGAGACCCGGTACTTC.